This entry lists 27 T cell receptor beta chains sequenced from one sample in a study of blood T cell repertoires in COVID-19. The assay was immunoSEQ multiplex PCR, and TCRdb's table has in-frame clones only and misses some. Of about 330,000 clones listed, over 75% were seen once; the top ten hold 5%. Sample: PBMCs or T cells enriched from blood (not recorded which). Every receptor here comes from a man aged 30 to 39 who had recovered from COVID-19.

This sequence joins TRBV4-2 and TRBJ2-5, with 7 bases lining up with TRBD2. This CDR3 spans 17 amino acids. The V and J ends lost 1 base and 1 base, in that order; junction bases with no gene match: 9. Germline V CDR1 and CDR2: LGHNA, YNFKEQ. The CDR3 loop is CASSQVSSGAPQETQYF. CDR3 nucleotide sequence: TGTGCCAGCAGCCAAGTAAGCAGCGGGGCTCCCCAAGAGACCCAGTACTTC.

This clone was counted many times. At the DNA level, this CDR3 is encoded by other sequences in the same sample as well. The genes are TRBV27 and TRBJ2-5, with TRBD1 matching over 8 bases. Germline lookup yields CDR1 MNHEY and CDR2 SMNVEV (reference sequence). J lost 5 bases, V lost 6 bases, and 11 bases had no gene match. This CDR3 is built from 15 residues. In DNA, the CDR3 is TGTGCCAGCAGCCCAGGGACAGGTGGGGCTGAGACCCAGTACTTC. Encoded protein: CASSPGTGGAETQYF.

The chain joins TRBV5-6 to TRBJ1-6; D is unresolved. There are 16 residues in the CDR3. Trimming shortened V by 1 base and J by 0 bases, and 8 bases separated the two germline ends. Germline CDR1 and CDR2: SGHDT and YYEEEE. The CDR3 here is CASSLRVASYNSPLHF. DNA of the CDR3: TGTGCCAGCAGCTTGCGGGTCGCCTCCTATAATTCACCCCTCCACTTT. Using reference TRBV5-6 and TRBJ1-6 for the parts outside the CDR3, the full variable domain is DAGVTQSPTHLIKTRGQQVTLRCSPKSGHDTVSWYQQALGQGPQFIFQYYEEEERQRGNFPDRFSGHQFPNYSSELNVNALLLGDSALYLCASSLRVASYNSPLHFGNGTRLTVT.

V is TRBV9 and J is TRBJ1-6, with a tentative D call TRBD1 (6 bases). Trimming shortened V by 0 bases and J by 7 bases, and 11 bases separated the two germline ends. The CDR3 spans 15 residues. Germline V gene sequence: CDR1 SGDLS, CDR2 YYNGEE. CDR3 DNA: TGTGCCAGCAGCGTAGCGGGGGGCGTGAATTCACCCCTCCACTTT. This gives the protein CASSVAGGVNSPLHF.

This sequence joins TRBV19 and TRBJ1-1; 7 bases match TRBD1. Germline values: CDR1 LNHDA, CDR2 SQIVND (reference sequence). This CDR3 spans 14 amino acids. Germline trimming cut 2 bases from V and 5 bases from J; bases unmatched to any gene: 5. Here the CDR3 DNA reads TGTGCCAGTAGTATATACAGGGGTGAGACTGAAGCTTTCTTT. Translation gives CASSIYRGETEAFF.

This chain connects TRBV2 to TRBJ2-6; D is unresolved. Trimming shortened V by 5 bases and J by 0 bases, and 8 bases separated the two germline ends. Germline loops: CDR1 SNHLY, CDR2 FYNNEI. The CDR3 consists of 15 residues. For the CDR3, the DNA is TGTGCCAGCAGTAAACAGACCTCTGGGGCCAACGTCCTGACTTTC. This codes for CASSKQTSGANVLTF.

This sequence joins TRBV18 and TRBJ1-2, with D possibly being TRBD1 (5 bases). Deletions cut 6 bases from V and 6 bases from J, with 14 bases between. Germline-derived CDR1 and CDR2 are KGHSH and LQKENI. The CDR3 is 13 amino acids. CDR3 sequence reads: CASSPPGGDGYTF. CDR3 coding DNA: TGTGCCAGCTCCCCCCCGGGGGGTGATGGCTACACCTTC.

The rearrangement links TRBV6-1 to TRBJ1-6, with TRBD1 identical over 11 bases. V dropped 1 base and J dropped 8; count of bases not matched to a gene: 1. This CDR3 comprises 15 residues. Per germline, CDR1 MNHNS and CDR2 SASEGT. CDR3: CASSEVGQGDSPLHF. As DNA, the CDR3 is TGTGCCAGCAGTGAAGTGGGACAGGGGGATTCACCCCTCCACTTT.

In this sample, this clone turned up once. This chain links TRBV5-4 with TRBJ2-3, with 11 bases fitting TRBD2. This CDR3 spans 17 amino acids. The V segment lost 1 base and the J segment 2 bases; nucleotides outside the gene matches: 6. The germline V gene encodes CDR1 SGHNT and CDR2 YYREEE (reference sequence). The CDR3: CASSLFATSGATDTQYF. The CDR3 coding sequence is TGTGCCAGCAGCTTGTTCGCGACTAGCGGGGCCACAGATACGCAGTATTTT. The entire variable domain, with the rest obtained from reference TRBV5-4 and TRBJ2-3, is as follows: ETGVTQSPTHLIKTRGQQVTLRCSSQSGHNTVSWYQQALGQGPQFIFQYYREEENGRGNFPPRFSGLQFPNYSSELNVNALELDDSALYLCASSLFATSGATDTQYFGPGTRLTVL.

The chain has TRBV28 and TRBJ1-2, with D maybe TRBD1 (5 bases). Trimming took 8 bases from V and 4 from J, leaving 14 bases between them. There are 13 residues in the CDR3. Germline V gene data show CDR1 as MDHEN and CDR2 as SYDVKM. The CDR3 is CASAGNWIYGYTF. The CDR3 coding sequence is TGTGCCAGCGCAGGGAATTGGATCTATGGCTACACCTTC.

This clone came up once. The rearrangement uses TRBV6-1 and TRBJ1-1; 7 nucleotides match TRBD1. V gave up 1 base and J gave up 3 bases; unmatched junction bases: 8. This CDR3 comprises 16 residues. CDR1 and CDR2 from the germline V gene are MNHNS and SASEGT. CDR3 DNA sequence: TGTGCCAGCAGTGAAGTGGCAGGGCAGGGGGACACTGAAGCTTTCTTT. Translating gives CASSEVAGQGDTEAFF.

This CDR3 is CASRRTSLGRDTQYF. The CDR3 nucleotides read TGTGCCAGCAGGAGGACTAGCTTGGGTAGGGATACGCAGTATTTT. The J gene is TRBJ2-3, the V gene TRBV2, with 8 bases identical to TRBD2. This CDR3 is built from 15 residues. Looked up from germline, CDR1 is SNHLY and CDR2 is FYNNEI. V was pared by 6 bases and J by 6 bases, with 11 bases of the junction left unmatched.

The genes are TRBV6-4 and TRBJ1-6, with 7 nucleotides matching TRBD1. V trimming: 6 bases; J trimming: 5 bases; junction bases outside the gene matches: 10. Looked up from germline, CDR1 is MRHNA and CDR2 is SNTAGT. CDR3 length equals 16 residues. The CDR3 loop is CASRRQGGVDNSPLHF. CDR3 sequence (DNA): TGTGCCAGCAGGCGCCAGGGGGGTGTGGATAATTCACCCCTCCACTTT.

This clone was found once. V usage is TRBV5-1 and J usage is TRBJ1-2; 8 bases align to TRBD1. The CDR3 contains 13 residues. Germline lookup yields CDR1 SGHRS and CDR2 YFSETQ. Germline trimming cut 4 bases from V and 8 bases from J; bases unmatched to any gene: 7. CDR3 coding DNA: TGCGCCAGCAGCCCGGACAGGGTACGAGGCTACACCTTC. Amino acid sequence: CASSPDRVRGYTF.

The V and J genes are TRBV10-3 and TRBJ2-7, with 9 positions matching TRBD2. Germline CDR1 reads ENHRY; CDR2 reads SYGVKD. The junction had 2 bases not matched to a gene; V was cut back by 2 bases and J by 0 bases. CDR3 size: 15 residues. The CDR3 spells CAISEGSGGSYEQYF. The CDR3 bases are TGTGCCATCAGTGAGGGTAGCGGGGGCTCCTACGAGCAGTACTTC.

In its sample, this clone was seen once. The gene calls are TRBV6-1 and TRBJ1-4; 7 nucleotides align to TRBD1. The CDR3 is made up of 16 amino acids. The J segment lost 5 bases and the V segment lost 2 bases, leaving 8 bases of the junction unmatched. The germline V gene has CDR1 MNHNS and CDR2 SASEGT. CDR3 region: CASSERNRGLNEKLFF. The CDR3 nucleotides read TGTGCCAGCAGTGAACGGAACAGGGGATTGAATGAAAAACTGTTTTTT.

This clone was observed once. The chain has TRBV27 and TRBJ2-7; 7 nucleotides agree with TRBD2. The germline V gene encodes CDR1 MNHEY and CDR2 SMNVEV (reference sequence). J was trimmed by 4 bases and V by 6 bases; bases with no gene match: 6. The CDR3 spans 13 residues. CDR3 bases: TGTGCCAGCAGGGGAGGGGCGGTATACGAGCAGTACTTC. It yields the protein CASRGGAVYEQYF.

This chain connects TRBV7-9 to TRBJ1-1; D is possibly TRBD1 (6 bases). Looked up from germline, CDR1 is SEHNR and CDR2 is FQNEAQ (reference sequence). V was shortened by 1 base and J by 2 bases, with 17 bases between the two germline ends. This CDR3 contains 17 residues. CDR3 residues: CASSLVSQGPLNTEAFF. CDR3 coding DNA: TGTGCCAGCAGCTTAGTCTCCCAGGGGCCCTTAAACACTGAAGCTTTCTTT.

The V and J genes are TRBV12-5 and TRBJ2-2; 9 bases map to TRBD1. CDR1 and CDR2 (germline): LGHNT, FRNRAP. The CDR3 contains 15 residues. J gave up 4 bases and V 6 bases, and 6 bases lay outside the gene matches. CDR3 protein: CASGTGQGTTGELFF. The CDR3 nucleotides are TGTGCTAGTGGGACGGGACAGGGTACCACCGGGGAGCTGTTTTTT. Filled out from reference TRBV12-5 and TRBJ2-2, the complete variable domain reads DARVTQTPRHKVTEMGQEVTMRCQPILGHNTVFWYRQTMMQGLELLAYFRNRAPLDDSGMPKDRFSAEMPDATLATLKIQPSEPRDSAVYFCASGTGQGTTGELFFGEGSRLTVL.

The chain couples TRBV19 to TRBJ1-2; the D is unclear. CDR3 size: 18 residues. With 0 bases removed from V and 8 bases from J, the gap between germline ends came to 25 bases. Germline V gene lookup returns CDR1 LNHDA and CDR2 SQIVND (reference sequence). The CDR3 nucleotides are TGTGCCAGTAGTATAGATTTTCGCCCGGCTCGGAGGTTGTTGGGCTACACCTTC. This translates into CASSIDFRPARRLLGYTF.

This clone was detected only once. V is TRBV3-1 (or the pseudogene TRBV3-2) and J is TRBJ2-1, with a tentative D call TRBD2 (6 bases). The CDR3 covers 13 residues. Germline V gene data show CDR1 as LGHDT and CDR2 as YNNKEL (reference sequence). V was trimmed by 5 bases and J by 6 bases, leaving 11 bases between them. As DNA, the CDR3 is TGTGCCAGCAGCGACCGGGACTTCAATGAGCAGTTCTTC. The encoded protein is CASSDRDFNEQFF.

On this clone itself: This CDR3 is also generated by other DNA sequences in the sample. The rearrangement links TRBV15 to TRBJ2-7, with D perhaps matching TRBD1 (7 bases). The CDR3 extends over 14 amino acids. Germline V gives CDR1 LNHNV, CDR2 YYDKDF (reference sequence). The V end was cut by 0 bases, the J end by 3 bases, with 9 bases between. CDR3 region: CATSRDQGGYEQYF. Written as DNA, the CDR3 is TGTGCCACCAGCAGAGATCAGGGGGGCTACGAGCAGTACTTC.

The V call is TRBV4-1, the J call TRBJ1-6, with TRBD1 identical over 10 bases. CDR3 length: 17 amino acids. Unmatched junction bases numbered 9, after V lost 4 bases and J lost 6 bases. Germline CDR1 MGHRA, CDR2 YSYEKL. The DNA of the CDR3 is TGCGCCAGCAGCCCTTGGGACAGGGGAGGATCTAATTCACCCCTCCACTTT. It is translated as CASSPWDRGGSNSPLHF.

The chain employs TRBV28 and TRBJ1-2, with D perhaps TRBD1 (5 bases). Germline-derived CDR1 and CDR2 are MDHEN and SYDVKM. With 2 bases removed from V and 4 bases from J, the gap between germline ends came to 11 bases. The CDR3 sequence is 14 residues long. In nucleotides, the CDR3 is TGTGCCAGCAGTTTAGCAGGGAGGGGCTATGGCTACACCTTC. This translates into CASSLAGRGYGYTF.

The rearrangement links TRBV4-2 to TRBJ1-2; D may be TRBD1 (6 bases). This CDR3 has 15 amino acids. The germline V gene has CDR1 LGHNA and CDR2 YNFKEQ. The V and J ends lost 1 base and 5 bases respectively, with 14 bases between them. The CDR3 reads CASSQGDTVLYGYTF. CDR3 bases: TGTGCCAGCAGCCAAGGGGACACAGTGCTTTATGGCTACACCTTC.

The V call is TRBV3-1 (or the pseudogene TRBV3-2), the J call TRBJ2-2, with 7 positions matching TRBD1. Losses at the gene ends were 5 bases for V and 2 bases for J; bases not matched to a gene: 2. The CDR3 consists of 14 residues. Germline V lookup: CDR1 LGHDT, CDR2 YNNKEL (reference sequence). The CDR3 DNA follows: TGTGCCAGCAGCGGGACAGTCAACACCGGGGAGCTGTTTTTT. Residues: CASSGTVNTGELFF.

Details on this clone: The identical CDR3 is also encoded by other nucleotide sequences in the sample. The gene calls are TRBV5-1 and TRBJ1-6, with 10 nucleotides matching TRBD1. CDR1 is SGHRS and CDR2 is YFSETQ in the germline V gene. This CDR3 contains 14 residues. The junction had 5 bases not matched to a gene; V was cut back by 4 bases and J by 10 bases. This chain's CDR3 is CASSAGQGNSPLHF. In DNA, the CDR3 is TGCGCCAGCAGCGCGGGACAGGGGAACTCACCCCTCCACTTT.